This TCR beta chain was identified during a study of T cells in Graves' hyperthyroidism and ophthalmopathy. This clonotype was seen at least ten times. Its antigen is currently unknown. The TCR beta CDR3 regions underwent amplification using RNA transcripts as the source. The TCR CDR3 was amplified in a first-round RT-PCR using the HTBI primer set. MiXCR, run by TCRdb on the multiplex PCR reads, gives a single entry per CDR3 protein. The sample includes hundreds of thousands of distinct CDR3 sequences, 20% of them seen just once. With 5 bases removed from V and 4 bases from J, the gap between germline ends came to 17 bases. Germline values: CDR1 SGHVS, CDR2 FQNEAQ. The CDR3 extends over 15 amino acids. Overall study results and limits: Blood also carried most thyroid clonotypes expanded above 0.001.

This TCR was sampled from a man between 35 and 55 years old with Graves' ophthalmopathy. This chain connects TRBV7-8 to TRBJ1-1, with D possibly TRBD1 on 6 matching bases. The sequenced sample consisted of blood. The CDR3 DNA sequence: TGTGCCAGCAGCCCCCAGGGGCACCTTCGCACTGAAGCTTTCTTT. It translates to CASSPQGHLRTEAFF.